The 20 T cell receptor beta chains in this list originate from one sample, sequenced in a study of blood T cells in healthy people across ages. A second PCR of roughly 7 to 11 cycles used a sample-barcoded 5' primer and a J-beta primer mix. TCRdb itself ran the 5' RACE reads through MiXCR, one entry per CDR3 protein. This sample yields fewer than 2,000,000 distinct CDR3 sequences, of which around 36% are seen a single time; roughly 10% belongs to the top ten. The sample was blood. The receptors derive from a woman aged 25 to 39 in good health.

The gene calls are TRBV29-1 and TRBJ1-1; D not resolved. The CDR3 consists of 14 residues. V was trimmed by 3 bases and J by 5 bases, leaving 16 bases between them. Per the germline V gene, CDR1 is SQVTM and CDR2 is ANQGSEA. DNA for the CDR3: TGCAGCGTTGATCTTAGTAGGGCCGGGACTGAAGCTTTCTTT. Encoded protein: CSVDLSRAGTEAFF.

V gene TRBV10-3 combines with J gene TRBJ1-1, with TRBD1 matching over 9 bases. Germline assignment: CDR1 ENHRY and CDR2 SYGVKD. The CDR3 runs 16 residues. Germline trimming cut 0 bases from V and 3 bases from J; bases unmatched to any gene: 5. CDR3 protein: CAISESTQGAYTEAFF. In DNA, the CDR3 is TGTGCCATCAGTGAGTCAACACAGGGGGCCTACACTGAAGCTTTCTTT.

The chain uses TRBV12-3 or TRBV12-4 and TRBJ2-7; possibly TRBD1 or TRBD2 for D (5 bases each). The CDR3 length is 13 residues. Trimming left V 5 bases short and J 3 bases short, with 11 bases between. The DNA for the CDR3 is TGTGCCAGCAGTGGGGGTTCCGGCTACGAGCAGTACTTC. It translates to CASSGGSGYEQYF.

This clonotype was detected many times. V is TRBV20-1 and J is TRBJ2-7; D unresolved. Germline CDR1 DFQATT, CDR2 SNEGSKA (reference sequence). The CDR3 contains 15 residues. The ends were cut back, 1 base at V and 0 bases at J, with 13 bases in the middle. The CDR3 sequence: CSARAPLESSYEQYF. Written as DNA, the CDR3 is TGCAGTGCTAGAGCTCCCCTGGAGAGCTCCTACGAGCAGTACTTC.

CDR3 nucleotide sequence: TGTGCCAGCAGCCCGTTACCCCATCGTAGGACAGAGAACACTGAAGCTTTCTTT. Amino acid sequence: CASSPLPHRRTENTEAFF. The chain employs TRBV9 and TRBJ1-1; D possibly corresponds to TRBD1 (6 bases). Deletions cut 4 bases from V and 1 base from J, with 23 bases between. The length of the CDR3 is 18 residues. Germline CDR1 reads SGDLS; CDR2 reads YYNGEE.

The chain recombines TRBV7-2 with TRBJ2-7; TRBD2 matches at 9 bases. V lost 2 bases, J lost 2 bases, and 4 bases stayed unmatched. The CDR3 is made up of 15 amino acids. Looked up from germline, CDR1 is SGHTA and CDR2 is FQGNSA. CDR3 DNA: TGTGCCAGCAGCTTACTTTCTAGCGGGGCCTACGAGCAGTACTTC. Amino acid sequence: CASSLLSSGAYEQYF.

This clonotype has more than one count but fewer than ten. V usage is TRBV25-1 and J usage is TRBJ2-3; a possible D gene is TRBD2 (5 bases). V was clipped by 6 bases and J by 0 bases, with 13 bases between them. The CDR3 contains 15 residues. Germline-derived CDR1 and CDR2 are MGHDK and SYGVNS. The CDR3 DNA follows: TGTGCCAGCAGGAGCAGCGGAGCTAGCACAGATACGCAGTATTTT. Translating it yields CASRSSGASTDTQYF.

There are a few counts of this clonotype. In DNA form, the CDR3 reads TGCGCCAGCAGCCTAGGACTAACATCCACCGGGGAGCTGTTTTTT. This sequence encodes CASSLGLTSTGELFF. The chain is built from TRBV5-1 and TRBJ2-2; possible D gene TRBD2, 6 bases. Trimming left V 4 bases short and J 4 bases short, with 14 bases between. The CDR3 spans 15 residues. CDR1 and CDR2 (germline): SGHRS, YFSETQ.

The chain uses TRBV7-9 and TRBJ2-1; D might be TRBD2 (5 bases). Trimming pared 5 bases from V and 9 bases from J, leaving 14 bases between. This CDR3 has 13 residues. Germline CDR1 is SEHNR and CDR2 is FQNEAQ (reference sequence). This CDR3 is CASSLKTNLEQFF. In DNA form, the CDR3 reads TGTGCCAGCAGCCTAAAGACTAATCTTGAGCAGTTCTTC.

This clonotype was seen more than once but under ten times. The rearrangement links TRBV2 to TRBJ2-1; D not certain. This CDR3 is 14 amino acids long. The germline gives CDR1 SNHLY, CDR2 FYNNEI. V was pared by 2 bases and J by 8 bases, with 13 bases between. As DNA, the CDR3 is TGTGCCAGCAGTGAATATCTCGGTTGGGATGAGCAGTTCTTC. Its translation is CASSEYLGWDEQFF.

CDR3 sequence reads: CSARFTRPTDTQYF. The CDR3 coding sequence is TGCAGTGCTAGATTCACCCGACCCACAGATACGCAGTATTTT. The rearrangement links TRBV20-1 to TRBJ2-3; D gene ambiguous. Trimming cost V 2 bases and J 2 bases, with 11 bases left between them. The CDR3 covers 14 residues. The germline gives CDR1 DFQATT, CDR2 SNEGSKA (reference sequence).

This clonotype has just a few counts. The chain has TRBV12-3 or TRBV12-4 and TRBJ1-4; D gene ambiguous. V was clipped by 7 bases and J by 8 bases, with 17 bases between them. This CDR3 is 14 amino acids long. CDR3 in amino acids: CASTAVQSKEKLFF. The CDR3 DNA sequence: TGTGCCAGCACCGCGGTCCAAAGTAAGGAAAAACTGTTTTTT.

V and J are TRBV5-5 and TRBJ1-1; possible D gene TRBD1, 6 bases. The V gene's germline CDR1 is SGHKS and CDR2 YYEKEE (reference sequence). V was pared by 0 bases and J by 3 bases, with 27 bases between. There are 20 residues in the CDR3. The CDR3 DNA is TGTGCCAGCAGCTTGGAGTACGCTCTAGGACAGCGGATGGGGGACACTGAAGCTTTCTTT. This translates into CASSLEYALGQRMGDTEAFF.

This chain connects TRBV3-1 to TRBJ2-5; 10 positions agree with TRBD1. Trimming at V came to 2 bases and at J to 3 bases, leaving 3 bases not matched to a gene. The CDR3 runs 15 residues. Germline lookup yields CDR1 LGHDT and CDR2 YNNKEL (reference sequence). Here the CDR3 DNA reads TGTGCCAGCAGCCAATGGACAGGGGGGAAAGAGACCCAGTACTTC. This translates into CASSQWTGGKETQYF.

This sequence joins TRBV2 and TRBJ2-5; D unresolved. This CDR3 has 12 residues. The V end was cut by 6 bases, the J end by 8 bases, with 13 bases between. Germline V gene sequence: CDR1 SNHLY, CDR2 FYNNEI. CDR3 sequence: CASRDPRSTQYF. CDR3 DNA: TGTGCCAGCAGGGACCCACGGTCAACCCAGTACTTC.

The chain joins TRBV7-2 to TRBJ2-3, with D possibly being TRBD2 (6 bases). Germline V gene data show CDR1 as SGHTA and CDR2 as FQGNSA. The CDR3 spans 17 residues. V was shortened by 3 bases and J by 8 bases, with 24 bases between the two germline ends. The CDR3, as DNA: TGTGCCAGCAGCTTGGTGGGGGGTCCCAGTTATAGTCGTACGCAGTATTTT. Protein: CASSLVGGPSYSRTQYF.

This clonotype was detected a few times. The chain links TRBV7-9 to TRBJ2-7; 7 bases match TRBD2. After removal of 3 bases from V and 5 bases from J, the junction contained 16 bases not matched to a gene. Germline V gene lookup returns CDR1 SEHNR and CDR2 FQNEAQ (reference sequence). This CDR3 spans 17 amino acids. The CDR3 DNA reads TGTGCCAGCAGCTTCCCCGCTGCTAGCGGCCTTAAGGACGAGCAGTACTTC. Its protein product is CASSFPAASGLKDEQYF.

This clonotype was observed a handful of times. The chain combines TRBV4-1 with TRBJ1-4, with TRBD1 matching over 7 bases. Trimming at V came to 1 base and at J to 5 bases, leaving 16 bases not matched to a gene. The CDR3 is 19 residues long. Germline V gene sequence: CDR1 MGHRA, CDR2 YSYEKL. CDR3 protein: CASSQVRRRGPAMNEKLFF. The CDR3 bases are TGCGCCAGCAGCCAAGTCCGGCGGAGGGGGCCGGCGATGAATGAAAAACTGTTTTTT.

In this sample, this clonotype turned up once. The chain carries TRBV7-9 and TRBJ2-3; D is possibly TRBD2 (6 bases). Looked up from germline, CDR1 is SEHNR and CDR2 is FQNEAQ (reference sequence). The CDR3 runs to 19 residues. V shed 4 bases and J shed 3 bases, with 26 bases lying between them. CDR3 DNA: TGTGCCAGCAGCTCGTTTGGAATGGGTCTAGCGAGAGTTACAGATACGCAGTATTTT. Its protein product is CASSSFGMGLARVTDTQYF. Filled out from reference TRBV7-9 and TRBJ2-3, the complete variable domain reads DTGVSQNPRHKITKRGQNVTFRCDPISEHNRLYWYRQTLGQGPEFLTYFQNEAQLEKSRLLSDRFSAERPKGSFSTLEIQRTEQGDSAMYLCASSSFGMGLARVTDTQYFGPGTRLTVL.

The table lists this clonotype with a few counts. The V call is TRBV29-1, the J call TRBJ2-1, with 10 bases that match TRBD1. Germline CDR1 SQVTM, CDR2 ANQGSEA. There are 13 residues in the CDR3. The V gene end was trimmed by 2 bases and the J gene end by 7 bases; junction bases not matched to a gene: 2. The CDR3 DNA reads TGCAGCGTTGAAAAGGACAGGGGGAATGAGCAGTTCTTC. This codes for CSVEKDRGNEQFF.